The source of this T cell receptor beta chain is a study of Ad26.COV2.S vaccination and SARS-CoV-2 variants. V shed 8 bases, J shed 7 bases, and the junction held 5 bases outside the gene matches. Germline values: CDR1 SNHLY, CDR2 FYNNEI. CDR3 length: 12 residues. This clone has a single count. TCRdb keeps only in-frame clones here, not all; method: immunoSEQ multiplex PCR. The sample comprises around 270,000 clones, about 83% of which are singletons, and 2.9% rests with the top ten. Documented treatment: around 19 received Ad26.COV2.S at low or high dose, single or two shots; roughly 5 received placebo; per-sample allocation not given. The samples were gathered on day 63 after the first injection of vaccine or placebo.

The chain recombines TRBV2 with TRBJ2-3; 8 bases align to TRBD1. The sequence was collected from a person between 18 and 60 years old who received the Ad26.COV2.S COVID-19 vaccine or a placebo. This sample comprised peripheral blood, obtained in a trial of Ad26.COV2.S vaccine versus placebo. Here the CDR3 DNA reads TGTGCCAGCGGGACAGGTATGAATACGCAGTATTTT. Its translation is CASGTGMNTQYF.